This T cell receptor beta chain was sequenced during a study of T cell responses to AZD1222 COVID-19 vaccine. Sequencing was performed with immunoSEQ multiplex PCR; in TCRdb, only in-frame clones are kept and a portion is missing. The table lists 120,000 to 150,000 clones, approximately 88% of them singletons. Concerning this clone: Its antigen is unidentified.

V was cut by 5 bases and J by 4 bases, with 21 bases left in between. CDR3 length equals 17 residues. CDR1 and CDR2 from the germline V gene are SGHNT and YENEEA. Overall study findings and caveats: Females made up more of the donors, who were largely white British, and clonal diversity may have come out too low.

V usage is TRBV11-3 and J usage is TRBJ2-1; possibly TRBD2 for D (7 bases). The source of this sequence is an adult in good health. Sample: peripheral blood, taken on day 0 of MenACWY control vaccination. The CDR3 protein is CASSPPGMGGPYNEQFF. The CDR3 DNA is TGTGCCAGCAGCCCCCCGGGAATGGGGGGGCCTTACAATGAGCAGTTCTTC. Based on the CDR3 plus reference TRBV11-3 and TRBJ2-1, the full variable domain is EAGVVQSPRYKIIEKKQPVAFWCNPISGHNTLYWYLQNLGQGPELLIRYENEEAVDDSQLPKDRFSAERLKGVDSTLKIQPAELGDSAVYLCASSPPGMGGPYNEQFFGPGTRLTVL.